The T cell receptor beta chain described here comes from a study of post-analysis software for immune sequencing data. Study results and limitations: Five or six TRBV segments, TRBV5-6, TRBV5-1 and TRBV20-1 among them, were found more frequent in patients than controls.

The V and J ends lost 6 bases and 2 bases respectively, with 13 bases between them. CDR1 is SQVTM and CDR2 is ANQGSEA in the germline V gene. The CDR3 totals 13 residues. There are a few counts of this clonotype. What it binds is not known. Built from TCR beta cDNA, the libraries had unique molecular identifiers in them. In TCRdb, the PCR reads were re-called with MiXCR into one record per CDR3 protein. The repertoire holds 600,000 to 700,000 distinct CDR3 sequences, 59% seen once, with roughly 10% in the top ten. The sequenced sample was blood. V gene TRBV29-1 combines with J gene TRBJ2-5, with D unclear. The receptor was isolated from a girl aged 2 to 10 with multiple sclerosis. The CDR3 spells CSVPSDWQETQYF. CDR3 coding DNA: TGCAGCGTCCCCTCGGATTGGCAAGAGACCCAGTACTTC.